This TCR beta chain was sequenced for a study of T cell clusters in autoimmune cytopenias. Each sample's input was about 270 ng genomic DNA, 38,000 or so genome equivalents. TRB was amplified by touch-down multiplex PCR, primer pools A and B combined. No DNA is given; TCRdb re-called the multiplex PCR reads and lists each CDR3 protein once. This sample's table reports almost 7,000 distinct CDR3 sequences. These records were also assigned to another study, of T cell repertoires in aging, cancer and after chemotherapy.

The source of this sequence is a human donor in good health. The sequenced sample was peripheral blood.

CDR3 loop: CASSLMGTSGRTDTQYF. The chain recombines TRBV4-3 with TRBJ2-3; checking the TCRdb D call of TRBD2 is not possible without DNA. This CDR3 is built from 17 residues. The germline V gene encodes CDR1 LGHNA and CDR2 YSLEER.